Following are 24 T cell receptor beta chains from one sample sequenced in a study of neoadjuvant anti-PD-1 for oral cavity cancer. Assay: immunoSEQ multiplex PCR; the TCRdb copy retains only in-frame clones and omits some. The sample holds approximately 42,000 clones; 77% are singletons and the top ten take roughly 4.9%. The time point was: after neoadjuvant nivolumab, at surgical resection. The source material was PBMCs, sampled after nivolumab (anti-PD-1) treatment. The receptors shown here come from a person aged 35 to 85 with oral cavity squamous cell carcinoma.

The CDR3 coding sequence is TGTGCCAGTAGTATACCCGGGACAGGGGCCGGTGAAGCTTTCTTT. Encoded protein: CASSIPGTGAGEAFF. The gene calls are TRBV19 and TRBJ1-1; TRBD1 matches 10 bases. This CDR3 comprises 15 residues. V lost 2 bases, J lost 7 bases, and 7 bases stayed unmatched. Germline CDR1 is LNHDA and CDR2 is SQIVND (reference sequence).

This chain links TRBV5-1 with TRBJ2-3; 11 positions match TRBD1. Losses at the gene ends were 4 bases for V and 4 bases for J; bases not matched to a gene: 8. In germline, CDR1 is SGHRS, CDR2 YFSETQ. The CDR3 is made up of 16 amino acids. The CDR3 sequence is CASSQWTGGAADTQYF. The DNA of the CDR3 is TGCGCCAGCAGCCAGTGGACAGGGGGCGCCGCAGATACGCAGTATTTT.

The chain is built from TRBV5-4 and TRBJ1-4; D is ambiguous. This CDR3 is 15 amino acids long. Trimming pared 4 bases from V and 0 bases from J, leaving 10 bases between. CDR1 and CDR2 from the germline V gene are SGHNT and YYREEE (reference sequence). The CDR3 loop is CASSRTASTNEKLFF. DNA for the CDR3: TGTGCCAGCAGCCGGACGGCCTCAACTAATGAAAAACTGTTTTTT.

The chain is built from TRBV30 and TRBJ1-5, with 8 bases lining up with TRBD1. CDR1 and CDR2 from the germline V gene are GTSNPN and SVGIG (reference sequence). The CDR3 is 14 amino acids. The junction had 3 bases not matched to a gene; V was cut back by 3 bases and J by 2 bases. DNA for the CDR3: TGTGCCTGGAGCCGGGGACAGGGCAATCAGCCCCAGCATTTT. Amino acids: CAWSRGQGNQPQHF.

This chain uses TRBV19 with TRBJ1-4; a possible D gene is TRBD1 (5 bases). The CDR3 is 14 residues long. V lost 7 bases to trimming and J lost 7 bases, with 16 bases between them. In germline, CDR1 is LNHDA, CDR2 SQIVND (reference sequence). CDR3 amino acids: CASNARGSGEKLFF. The CDR3 DNA follows: TGTGCCAGTAACGCACGGGGGAGTGGTGAAAAACTGTTTTTT.

This chain joins TRBV5-5 and TRBJ1-1; 7 bases line up with TRBD1. After removal of 4 bases from V and 1 base from J, the junction contained 4 bases not matched to a gene. CDR3 length: 14 residues. In germline, CDR1 is SGHKS, CDR2 YYEKEE (reference sequence). CDR3 in DNA: TGTGCCAGCAGCCAGGGGGTTGCGAACACTGAAGCTTTCTTT. Translating it yields CASSQGVANTEAFF.

The chain's CDR3 is CASSLTSGGEPEAFF. The CDR3 nucleotides are TGTGCCAGCAGCTTAACCTCAGGGGGCGAGCCTGAAGCTTTCTTT. The chain employs TRBV7-3 and TRBJ1-1; 8 bases match TRBD1. The length of the CDR3 is 15 residues. Per germline, CDR1 SGHTA and CDR2 FQGTGA. After removal of 0 bases from V and 6 bases from J, the junction contained 6 bases not matched to a gene.

This clone has a single count. CDR3 residues: CASSVGSGNYGYTF. The DNA of the CDR3 is TGTGCCAGCAGCGTAGGTTCAGGGAACTATGGCTACACCTTC. V and J are TRBV9 and TRBJ1-2; a possible D gene is TRBD1 (5 bases). This CDR3 comprises 14 residues. CDR1 is SGDLS and CDR2 is YYNGEE in the germline V gene. V was clipped by 0 bases and J by 2 bases, with 8 bases between them.

This clone was seen just once. The chain joins TRBV18 to TRBJ1-5, with D perhaps TRBD1 (5 bases). Trimming removed 6 bases at V and 0 bases at J, with 15 bases between. The germline CDR1 and CDR2 sequences are KGHSH and LQKENI. The CDR3 consists of 16 residues. The CDR3 sequence is CASSHRQSHSNQPQHF. The CDR3 nucleotides read TGTGCCAGCTCGCATAGACAGTCCCATAGCAATCAGCCCCAGCATTTT.

V is TRBV19 and J is TRBJ2-7; D tentatively fits TRBD1 or TRBD2 (5 bases each). This CDR3 has 11 amino acids. Trimming took 6 bases from V and 3 from J, leaving 6 bases between them. Germline V CDR1 and CDR2: LNHDA, SQIVND (reference sequence). The CDR3 protein is CASRGVYEQYF. The CDR3 DNA is TGTGCCAGTAGGGGGGTCTACGAGCAGTACTTC.

The sample holds a few counts of this clone. CDR3 DNA: TGCGCCAGCAGCTTCACGACTAGCGGGTTTGGGGACATTCAGTACTTC. Its protein product is CASSFTTSGFGDIQYF. J is TRBJ2-4 and V is TRBV5-1; 10 bases map to TRBD2. This CDR3 has 16 residues. Germline V gene data show CDR1 as SGHRS and CDR2 as YFSETQ. The V segment lost 2 bases and the J segment 8 bases; nucleotides outside the gene matches: 10.

There are a few counts of this clone. The chain couples TRBV5-6 to TRBJ2-7; 15 bases fit TRBD2. Germline trimming cut 2 bases from V and 7 bases from J; bases unmatched to any gene: 4. Germline CDR1 reads SGHDT; CDR2 reads YYEEEE. The CDR3 loop spans 15 amino acids. CDR3 sequence reads: CASSFRTSGREEQYF. DNA of the CDR3: TGTGCCAGCAGCTTCCGGACTAGCGGGAGGGAAGAGCAGTACTTC.

Of note for this clone: This could be a read error, since a much larger clone is one nucleotide away. The same CDR3 also results from other DNA sequences found in this sample. This chain links TRBV5-1 with TRBJ1-3, with TRBD1 as a possible D gene (5 bases). Germline lookup yields CDR1 SGHRS and CDR2 YFSETQ. There are 16 residues in the CDR3. CDR3 amino acids: CASSLGPGGSGNTIYF. CDR3 nucleotides: TGCGCTAGCAGCTTGGGACCTGGCGGGTCTGGAAACACCATATATTTT.

J is TRBJ1-4 and V is TRBV15; tentatively, D is TRBD1 (5 bases). V lost 0 bases, J lost 8 bases, and 13 bases lay in between. CDR1 is LNHNV, CDR2 YYDKDF, per germline (reference sequence). CDR3 length equals 15 residues. This CDR3 is CATSRDGKGWEKLFF. CDR3 DNA sequence: TGTGCCACCAGCAGAGATGGAAAGGGGTGGGAAAAACTGTTTTTT.

The chain couples TRBV14 to TRBJ1-2; D unclear. The CDR3 has 15 residues. Germline CDR1 and CDR2: SGHDN and FVKESK. Trimming stripped 0 bases from V and 0 bases from J, with 8 bases between. CDR3 in amino acids: CASSQDQDPNYGYTF. The CDR3 bases are TGTGCCAGCAGCCAAGACCAGGATCCTAACTATGGCTACACCTTC.

The CDR3 DNA reads TGTGCCAGCAGCTTGGCGTCGAGGGGGCAGAGCGGGGAGCTGTTTTTT. It specifies CASSLASRGQSGELFF. The V gene is TRBV5-5, the J gene TRBJ2-2, with 7 bases lining up with TRBD1. Germline V gene data show CDR1 as SGHKS and CDR2 as YYEKEE (reference sequence). This CDR3 has 16 residues. Germline trimming cut 0 bases from V and 7 bases from J; bases unmatched to any gene: 9.

In this sample, this clone is medium-sized (0.01 to 0.1%). The rearrangement links TRBV2 to TRBJ1-5; TRBD1 matches at 8 bases. The germline V gene has CDR1 SNHLY and CDR2 FYNNEI. With 4 bases clipped from V and 5 bases from J, the junction kept 7 bases outside the gene matches. The CDR3 spans 15 residues. The CDR3 bases are TGTGCCAGCAGTGTTGGAACAGGGGGTCATCAGCCCCAGCATTTT. Protein: CASSVGTGGHQPQHF.

The chain links TRBV18 to TRBJ2-5, with D unclear. Germline V gene lookup returns CDR1 KGHSH and CDR2 LQKENI. The V and J ends lost 0 bases and 1 base respectively, with 0 bases between them. CDR3 size: 12 residues. CDR3 residues: CASSPPQETQYF. CDR3 nucleotide sequence: TGTGCCAGCTCACCACCCCAAGAGACCCAGTACTTC.

J is TRBJ2-7 and V is TRBV10-2; no definite D call. CDR1 is WSHSY, CDR2 SAAADI, per germline. V was shortened by 4 bases and J by 2 bases, with 3 bases between the two germline ends. The CDR3 totals 11 residues. The CDR3 loop is CASSVAYEQYF. CDR3 in DNA: TGCGCCAGCAGTGTGGCCTACGAGCAGTACTTC.

This chain links TRBV11-2 with TRBJ1-3; D is unclear. The CDR3 consists of 15 residues. V dropped 6 bases and J dropped 0 bases, with 12 bases sitting between them. The germline V gene has CDR1 SGHAT and CDR2 FQNNGV. This chain's CDR3 is CASRKARNSGNTIYF. The CDR3 DNA follows: TGTGCCAGCAGAAAAGCCCGGAACTCTGGAAACACCATATATTTT.

By share, this clone ranks as medium-sized. The CDR3 nucleotides are TGTGCCAGTCGAGGGGACCACAATGAGCAGTTCTTC. Translation: CASRGDHNEQFF. The V gene is TRBV19, the J gene TRBJ2-1, with D possibly being TRBD1 or TRBD2 (5 bases each). CDR3 length: 12 residues. Germline V gives CDR1 LNHDA, CDR2 SQIVND (reference sequence). V gave up 8 bases and J gave up 5 bases, with 10 bases separating them.

Comment on this clone: Possible read error: a much larger clone is one base away. The chain uses TRBV6-6 and TRBJ1-1; D call uncertain. Trimming removed 6 bases at V and 1 base at J, with 3 bases between. CDR1 is MNHNY and CDR2 is SVGAGI in the germline V gene (reference sequence). CDR3 length equals 11 residues. The CDR3 DNA is TGTGCCAGCAGCTCGAACACTGAAGCTTTCTTT. Its translation: CASSSNTEAFF.

This sequence joins TRBV27 and TRBJ2-7, with D possibly matching TRBD2 (5 bases). The CDR3 loop spans 15 amino acids. Trimming took 2 bases from V and 1 from J, leaving 12 bases between them. CDR1 is MNHEY, CDR2 SMNVEV, per germline (reference sequence). The CDR3 sequence is CASSLKSGTSYEQYF. The DNA of the CDR3 is TGTGCCAGCAGTTTAAAAAGCGGAACGTCCTACGAGCAGTACTTC.

The rearrangement uses TRBV5-6 and TRBJ1-2, with TRBD1 identical over 7 bases. The CDR3 spans 13 residues. V dropped 0 bases and J dropped 6; count of bases not matched to a gene: 2. CDR1 SGHDT and CDR2 YYEEEE come from the germline V gene. The DNA of the CDR3 is TGTGCCAGCAGCTTGGACAGGGGACATGGCTACACCTTC. It specifies CASSLDRGHGYTF.